A selection of T cell receptor beta chains follows, all from one sample in a study of blood T cell repertoires in COVID-19. Measured with immunoSEQ multiplex PCR; TCRdb has only the in-frame clones, and not every one. The profile shows around 300,000 clones, under 90% of them singletons. The source material was PBMCs or T cells enriched from blood (not recorded which). These receptor sequences come from a woman aged 25 to 45 who had recovered from COVID-19. The conserved cysteine and the conserved F or W are not part of the CDR3 here.

TRBV28 | ASGNGGRPSNQPQH
TRBV2 | ASSVETLSSYEQY
TRBV19 | ASSIATGHLYGYT
TRBV11-2 | ASSSDPGNGYT
TRBV3-1/TRBV3-2 | ASSQALTGGKRWDPEDEKLF
TRBV6-5 | ASSYSGQGIFTEAF
TRBV5-4 | ASSGQYNEQF
TRBV18 | ASSPPSGSVYEQY
TRBV10-3 | AIRADRVYNEQF
TRBV7-2 | ASSPQRDVETQY
TRBV30 | AWSVELSLPRGMTGAGGYYGYT
TRBV5-1 | ASSLTGVTFNIQY
TRBV9 | ASSLAGGPGETQY
TRBV6-2/TRBV6-3 | ASSDSYNQPQH
TRBV7-2 | ASGRRVPYEQY
TRBV12-2 | ASRLPGGITDTQY
TRBV6-6 | ASSSGEEGNIQY
TRBV11-2 | ASSPPWGQARGETQY
TRBV7-2 | ASSPGGKSVTGELF
TRBV11-2 | ASMRWASGSFNEQF
TRBV20-1 | SASSGYTGELF
TRBV3-1/TRBV3-2 | ASSQGGANTGELF
TRBV7-9 | ASSQDPGLLQF
TRBV10-2 | ASSEYRADQPQH
TRBV30 | AWSGGLFSGNTIY
TRBV19 | ASSMVRSDLYNSPLH
TRBV19 | ASSIGGLRVSSYEQY
TRBV11-2 | ASTPPAGTSTDTQY